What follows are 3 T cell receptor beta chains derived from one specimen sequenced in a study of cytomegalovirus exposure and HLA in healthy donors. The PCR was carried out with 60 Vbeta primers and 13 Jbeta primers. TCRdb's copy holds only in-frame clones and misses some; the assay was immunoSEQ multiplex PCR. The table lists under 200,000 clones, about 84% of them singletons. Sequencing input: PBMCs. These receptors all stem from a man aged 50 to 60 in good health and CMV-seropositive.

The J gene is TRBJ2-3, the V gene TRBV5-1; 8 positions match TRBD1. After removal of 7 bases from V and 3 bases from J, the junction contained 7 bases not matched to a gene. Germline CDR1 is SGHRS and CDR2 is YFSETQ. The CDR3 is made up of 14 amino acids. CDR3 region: CASRRGTGTDTQYF. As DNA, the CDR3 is TGCGCCAGCCGCCGTGGGACAGGTACAGATACGCAGTATTTT. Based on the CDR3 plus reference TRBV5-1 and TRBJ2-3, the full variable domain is KAGVTQTPRYLIKTRGQQVTLSCSPISGHRSVSWYQQTPGQGLQFLFEYFSETQRNKGNFPGRFSGRQFSNSRSEMNVSTLELGDSALYLCASRRGTGTDTQYFGPGTRLTVL.

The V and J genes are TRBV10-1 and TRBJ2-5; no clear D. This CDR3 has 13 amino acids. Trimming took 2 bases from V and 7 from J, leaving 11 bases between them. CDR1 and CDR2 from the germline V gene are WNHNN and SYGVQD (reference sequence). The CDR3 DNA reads TGCGCCAGCAGTGAGGGAGAATACGGGACCCAGTACTTC. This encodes CASSEGEYGTQYF.

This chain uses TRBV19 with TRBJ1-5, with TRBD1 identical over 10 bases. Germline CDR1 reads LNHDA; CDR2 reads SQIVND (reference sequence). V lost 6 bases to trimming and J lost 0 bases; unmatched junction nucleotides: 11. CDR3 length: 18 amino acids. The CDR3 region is CASRLGTGVAYSNQPQHF. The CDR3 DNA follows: TGTGCCAGTAGGCTCGGGACAGGGGTCGCTTATAGCAATCAGCCCCAGCATTTT.